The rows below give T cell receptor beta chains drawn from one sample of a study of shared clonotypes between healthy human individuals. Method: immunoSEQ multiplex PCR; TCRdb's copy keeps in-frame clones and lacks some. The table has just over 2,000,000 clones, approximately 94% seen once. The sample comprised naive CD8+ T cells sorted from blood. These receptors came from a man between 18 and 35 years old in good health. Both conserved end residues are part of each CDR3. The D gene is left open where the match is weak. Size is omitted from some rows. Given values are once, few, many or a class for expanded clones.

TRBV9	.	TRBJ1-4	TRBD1	CASSVGQGYEKLFF	TGTGCCAGCAGCGTAGGACAGGGGTATGAAAAACTGTTTTTT
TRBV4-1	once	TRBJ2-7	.	CASSFRWGGRMGYEQYF	TGCGCCAGCAGCTTTCGTTGGGGGGGGCGCATGGGCTACGAGCAGTACTTC
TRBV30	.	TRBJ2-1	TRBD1	CASIDRGRFTGYNEQFF	TGTGCCTCCATCGACAGGGGGCGGTTTACCGGGTACAATGAGCAGTTCTTC
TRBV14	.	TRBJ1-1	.	CASSLGTEDTEAFF	TGTGCCAGCAGCCTTGGGACGGAGGACACTGAAGCTTTCTTT
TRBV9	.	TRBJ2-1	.	CASSGRLIDEQFF	TGTGCCAGCAGCGGAAGGTTGATCGATGAGCAGTTCTTC
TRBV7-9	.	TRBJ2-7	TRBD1	CASSLPDRVDEQYF	TGTGCCAGCAGCCTCCCGGACAGGGTCGACGAGCAGTACTTC
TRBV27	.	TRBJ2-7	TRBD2	CASSLGGEQYF	TGTGCCAGCAGCTTGGGAGGGGAGCAGTACTTC
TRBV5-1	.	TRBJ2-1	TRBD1	CASSSRQGVYNEQFF	TGCGCCAGCAGCTCCCGACAGGGGGTCTACAATGAGCAGTTCTTC
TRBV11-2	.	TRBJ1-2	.	CASSFRRADYTF	TGTGCCAGCAGCTTTCGCAGGGCGGACTACACCTTC
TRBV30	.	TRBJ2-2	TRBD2	CAGGLAGLNTGELFF	TGTGCCGGGGGACTAGCGGGACTAAACACCGGGGAGCTGTTTTTT
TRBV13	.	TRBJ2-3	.	CASSLDKWAGHGTDTQYF	TGTGCCAGCAGCTTGGATAAGTGGGCGGGGCACGGCACAGATACGCAGTATTTT
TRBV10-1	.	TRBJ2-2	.	CASSDWGDGGLFF	TGCGCCAGCAGTGACTGGGGGGACGGGGGGCTGTTTTTT
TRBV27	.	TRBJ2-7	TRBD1	CASSLRRDSTYEQYF	TGTGCCAGCAGTCTGAGAAGGGACAGCACCTACGAGCAGTACTTC
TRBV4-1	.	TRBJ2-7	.	CASSLTPGPAYEQYF	TGCGCCAGCAGCCTCACACCGGGACCGGCCTACGAGCAGTACTTC
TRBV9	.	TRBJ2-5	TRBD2	CASSPQQRGGLETQYF	TGTGCCAGCAGCCCCCAGCAGCGGGGGGGCCTAGAGACCCAGTACTTC
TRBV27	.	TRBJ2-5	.	CASRSGAVQETQYF	TGTGCCAGCAGGTCAGGGGCCGTACAAGAGACCCAGTACTTC
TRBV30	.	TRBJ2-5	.	CAWSVMGETQYF	TGTGCCTGGAGTGTCATGGGGGAGACCCAGTACTTC
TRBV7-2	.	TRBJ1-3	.	CASSSGLGLDTIYF	TGTGCCAGCAGCTCGGGTCTCGGGCTTGACACCATATATTTT
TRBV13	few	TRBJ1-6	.	CASRGSDNSPLHF	TGTGCCAGCCGGGGCAGCGATAATTCACCCCTCCACTTT
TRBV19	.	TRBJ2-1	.	CASSISSYNEQFF	TGTGCCAGTAGTATAAGCTCCTACAATGAGCAGTTCTTC
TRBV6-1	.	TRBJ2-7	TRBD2	CASKRGRAYEQYF	TGTGCCAGCAAGCGCGGGAGGGCCTACGAGCAGTACTTC
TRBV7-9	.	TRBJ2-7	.	CASSPREGQAPYEQYF	TGTGCCAGCAGCCCTAGAGAGGGGCAGGCCCCCTACGAGCAGTACTTC
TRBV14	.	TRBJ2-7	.	CASSRYIGYEQYF	TGTGCCAGCAGCCGGTACATAGGGTACGAGCAGTACTTC
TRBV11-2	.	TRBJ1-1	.	CASSLVSRNTEAFF	TGTGCCAGCAGCTTAGTATCCAGGAACACTGAAGCTTTCTTT
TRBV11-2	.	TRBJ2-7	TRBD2	CASSPSGPSYEQYF	TGTGCCAGCAGCCCTAGCGGACCTTCCTACGAGCAGTACTTC
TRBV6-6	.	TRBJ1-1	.	CASSYDGGGWAEAFF	TGTGCCAGCAGTTACGACGGGGGCGGTTGGGCTGAAGCTTTCTTT
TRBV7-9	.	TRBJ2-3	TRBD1	CASSLPLGQITDTQYF	TGTGCCAGCAGCCTACCTTTGGGACAGATCACAGATACGCAGTATTTT
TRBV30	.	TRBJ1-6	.	CAWTLGLPPLHF	TGTGCCTGGACCCTGGGTCTCCCACCCCTCCACTTT